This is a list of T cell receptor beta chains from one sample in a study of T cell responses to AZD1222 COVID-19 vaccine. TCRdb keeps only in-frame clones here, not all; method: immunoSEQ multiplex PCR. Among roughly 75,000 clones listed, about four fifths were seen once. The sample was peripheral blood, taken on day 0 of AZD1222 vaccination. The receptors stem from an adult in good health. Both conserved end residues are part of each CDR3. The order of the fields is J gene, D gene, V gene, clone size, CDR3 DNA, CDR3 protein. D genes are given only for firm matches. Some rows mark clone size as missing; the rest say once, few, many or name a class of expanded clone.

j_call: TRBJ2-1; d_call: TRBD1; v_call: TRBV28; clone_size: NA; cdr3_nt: TGTGCCAGCAGTTTCCCACCGGGACAGGGGGCGGACAATGAGCAGTTCTTC; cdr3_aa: CASSFPPGQGADNEQFF
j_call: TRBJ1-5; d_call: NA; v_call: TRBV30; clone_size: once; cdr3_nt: TGTGCCTGGAGCATACAGACATACAATCAGCCCCAGCATTTT; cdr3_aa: CAWSIQTYNQPQHF
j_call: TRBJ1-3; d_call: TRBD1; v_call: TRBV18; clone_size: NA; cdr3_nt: TGTGCCAGCTCACCCCGGGACAGGGAATACTCTGGAAACACCATATATTTT; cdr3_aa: CASSPRDREYSGNTIYF
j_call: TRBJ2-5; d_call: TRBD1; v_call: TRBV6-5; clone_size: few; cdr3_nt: TGTGCCAGCTCCCAAGAGACAGGGGCCCCCGTGACCCAGTACTTC; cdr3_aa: CASSQETGAPVTQYF
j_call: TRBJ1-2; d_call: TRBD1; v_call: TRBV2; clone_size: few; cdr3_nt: TGTGCCAGCAGTGAGGACAGGGGCGGATTCGGCTACACCTTC; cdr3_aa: CASSEDRGGFGYTF
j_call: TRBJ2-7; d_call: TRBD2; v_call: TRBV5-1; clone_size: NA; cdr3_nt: TGCGCCAGCAGCGCTAGCGGGGGACCCTACGAGCAGTACTTC; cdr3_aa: CASSASGGPYEQYF
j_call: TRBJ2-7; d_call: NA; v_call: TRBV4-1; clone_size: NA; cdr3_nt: TGCGCCAGCAGCCAAGTCCCAAGCGGCCGCAACTCCTACGAGCAGTACTTC; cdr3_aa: CASSQVPSGRNSYEQYF
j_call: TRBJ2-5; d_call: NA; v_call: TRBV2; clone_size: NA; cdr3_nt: TGTGCCAGCAGTGAATTGTGGGTGGGAGGACAAGAGACCCAGTACTTC; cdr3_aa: CASSELWVGGQETQYF
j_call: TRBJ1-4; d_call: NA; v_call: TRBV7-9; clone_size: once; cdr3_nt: TGTGCCAGCAGCTTAGATCCGGGGGAAAAACTGTTTTTT; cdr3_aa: CASSLDPGEKLFF
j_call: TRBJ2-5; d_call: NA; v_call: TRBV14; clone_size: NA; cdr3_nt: TGTGCCAGCAGCCAAGGGCTAGGCGAGACCCAGTACTTC; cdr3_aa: CASSQGLGETQYF
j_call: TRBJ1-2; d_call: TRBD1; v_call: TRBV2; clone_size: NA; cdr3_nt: TGTGCCAGCACCACCGACAGGGGGAATGGCTACACCTTC; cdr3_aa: CASTTDRGNGYTF
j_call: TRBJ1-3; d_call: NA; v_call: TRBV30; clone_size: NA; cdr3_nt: TGTGCCTGGAGTGGGAACTCTGGAAACACCATATATTTT; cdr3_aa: CAWSGNSGNTIYF
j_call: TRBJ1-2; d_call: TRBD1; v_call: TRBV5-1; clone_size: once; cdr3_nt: TGCGCCAGCAGCGCCGGACAGGGAGTATGGGGCTACACCTTC; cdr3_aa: CASSAGQGVWGYTF
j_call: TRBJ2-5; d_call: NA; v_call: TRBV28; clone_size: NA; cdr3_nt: TGTGCCAGCAGCCCGGGACTTGCGTCTCTGTACTTC; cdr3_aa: CASSPGLASLYF
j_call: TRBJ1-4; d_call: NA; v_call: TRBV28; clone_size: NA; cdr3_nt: TGTGCCATCGGGGGTGAAAAACTGTTTTTT; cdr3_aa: CAIGGEKLFF
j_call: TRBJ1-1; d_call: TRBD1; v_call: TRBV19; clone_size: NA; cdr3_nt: TGTGCCACCCGGGGCCAGGGGGTAACTGAAGCTTTCTTT; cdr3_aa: CATRGQGVTEAFF
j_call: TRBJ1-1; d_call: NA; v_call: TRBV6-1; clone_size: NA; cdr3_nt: TGTGCCAGCAGTGAACAGGGAGGTTACACTGAAGCTTTCTTT; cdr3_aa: CASSEQGGYTEAFF
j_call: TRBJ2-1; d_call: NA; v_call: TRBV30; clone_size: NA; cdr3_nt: TGTGCCTGGAGCCGGAGTGGGGGTAATGAGCAGTTCTTC; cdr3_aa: CAWSRSGGNEQFF
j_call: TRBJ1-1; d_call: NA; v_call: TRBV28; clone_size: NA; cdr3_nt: TGTGCCAGCAGTTTATTTCCGCAGGGGAGGGGAGCTTTCTTT; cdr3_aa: CASSLFPQGRGAFF
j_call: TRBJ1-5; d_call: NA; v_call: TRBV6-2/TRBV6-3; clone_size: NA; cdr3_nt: TGTGCCAGCAGTTACCCGGGGGGACTGCCTTATCAGCCCCAGCATTTT; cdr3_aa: CASSYPGGLPYQPQHF
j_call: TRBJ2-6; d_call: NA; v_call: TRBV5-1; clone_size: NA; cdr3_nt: TGCGCCAGCAGTACCGGTGGGGCCAACGTCCTGACTTTC; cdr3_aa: CASSTGGANVLTF
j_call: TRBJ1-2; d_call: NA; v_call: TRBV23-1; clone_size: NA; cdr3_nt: TGCGCCAGCAGTCCCGGACGGCGGGGATCGAGAAACTATGGCTACACCTTC; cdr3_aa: CASSPGRRGSRNYGYTF
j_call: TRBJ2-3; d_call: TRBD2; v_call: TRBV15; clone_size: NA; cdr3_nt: TGTGCCACCAGCAGAGATCGCGCGGGGGGGATCACAGATACGCAGTATTTT; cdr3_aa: CATSRDRAGGITDTQYF
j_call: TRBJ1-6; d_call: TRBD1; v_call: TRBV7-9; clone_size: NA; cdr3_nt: TGTGCCAGCAGCCTTCGGGGGACAGTTAATTCACCCCTCCACTTT; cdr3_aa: CASSLRGTVNSPLHF
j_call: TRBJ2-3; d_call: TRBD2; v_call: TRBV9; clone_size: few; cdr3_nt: TGTGCCAGCAGCGGGCCTAGCGGGGGGGCCGAATGGGTGCAGTATTTT; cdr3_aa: CASSGPSGGAEWVQYF
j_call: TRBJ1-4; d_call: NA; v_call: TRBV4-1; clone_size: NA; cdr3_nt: TGCGCCAGCAGCCAAGTCCAAGGGGAAAAACTGTTTTTT; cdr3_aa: CASSQVQGEKLFF
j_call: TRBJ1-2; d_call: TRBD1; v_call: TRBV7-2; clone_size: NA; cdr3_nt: TGTGCCAGCAGCTTAGGGGACAGGGGTCTTAACTATGGCTACACCTTC; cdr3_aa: CASSLGDRGLNYGYTF
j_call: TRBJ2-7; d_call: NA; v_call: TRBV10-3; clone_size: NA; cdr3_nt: TGTGCCATCAGTGGTGAACAGGGTGCCACCTACGAGCAGTACTTC; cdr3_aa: CAISGEQGATYEQYF
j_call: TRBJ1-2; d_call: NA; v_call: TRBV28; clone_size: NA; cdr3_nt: TGTGCCAGCACAATAGGGGTGGAATATGGCTACACCTTC; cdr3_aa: CASTIGVEYGYTF
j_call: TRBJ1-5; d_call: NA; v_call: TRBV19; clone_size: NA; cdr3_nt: TGTGCCAGTAGTGCCGCAGCGAGGACTCATCAGCCCCAGCATTTT; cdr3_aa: CASSAAARTHQPQHF
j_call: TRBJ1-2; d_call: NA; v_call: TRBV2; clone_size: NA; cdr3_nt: TGTGCCAGCAGGCTCAACTATGGCTACACCTTC; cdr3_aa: CASRLNYGYTF
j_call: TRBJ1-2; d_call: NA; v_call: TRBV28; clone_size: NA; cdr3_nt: TGTGCCAGCAGCGAAAGGGGATTCTCCGATGGCTACACCTTC; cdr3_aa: CASSERGFSDGYTF
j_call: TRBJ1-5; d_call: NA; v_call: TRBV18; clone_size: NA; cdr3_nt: TGTGCCAGCTCACCCTCCCTTAGTCAGCCCCAGCATTTT; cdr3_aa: CASSPSLSQPQHF
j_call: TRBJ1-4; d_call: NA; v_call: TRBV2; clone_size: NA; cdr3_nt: TGTGGCAGCAGGGTCGACGGGGGAGGGGATGAAAAACTGTTTTTT; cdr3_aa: CGSRVDGGGDEKLFF
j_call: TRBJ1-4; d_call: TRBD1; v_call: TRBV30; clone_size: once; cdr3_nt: TGTGCCTGGAGTCGACAGGGCTCGCATGAAAAACTGTTTTTT; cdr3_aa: CAWSRQGSHEKLFF
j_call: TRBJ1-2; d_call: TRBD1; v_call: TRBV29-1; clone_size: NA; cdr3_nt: TGCAGCGTTGATACTACAGGGGTACAAAACTATGGCTACACCTTC; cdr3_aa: CSVDTTGVQNYGYTF
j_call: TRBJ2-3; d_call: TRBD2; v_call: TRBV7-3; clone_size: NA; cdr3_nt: TGTGCCAGCAGCGCGACTAGCAGGGATACGCAGTATTTT; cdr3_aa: CASSATSRDTQYF
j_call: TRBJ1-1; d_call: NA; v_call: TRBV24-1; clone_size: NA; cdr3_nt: TGTGCCACCAGCCGCGGGATGAACACTGAAGCTTTCTTT; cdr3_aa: CATSRGMNTEAFF
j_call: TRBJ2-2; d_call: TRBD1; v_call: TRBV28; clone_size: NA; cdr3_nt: TGTGCCAGCAGTCCCGGACAGGGTAGCGGGGAGCTGTTTTTT; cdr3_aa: CASSPGQGSGELFF
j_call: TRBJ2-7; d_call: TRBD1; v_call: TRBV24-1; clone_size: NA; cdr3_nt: TGTGCCACCAGTGATGCGGGACAGGGGGTTCGGGAGCAGTACTTC; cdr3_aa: CATSDAGQGVREQYF
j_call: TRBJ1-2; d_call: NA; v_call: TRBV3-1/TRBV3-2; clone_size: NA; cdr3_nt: TGTGCCAGCAGCCGAAATGAGAGGGATTTGCTCTTC; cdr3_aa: CASSRNERDLLF
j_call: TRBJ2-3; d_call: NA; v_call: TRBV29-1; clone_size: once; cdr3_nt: TGCAGCGTTGTTCTCTCTAGCACAGATACGCAGTATTTT; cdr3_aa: CSVVLSSTDTQYF